The 18 T cell receptor beta chains below all came from one sample that was sequenced in a study of post-analysis software for immune sequencing data (dated by TCRdb to 2013 to 2016). General study outcomes and caveats: A handful of TRBV segments, including TRBV5-6, TRBV5-1 and TRBV20-1, were significantly more frequent in patients than controls.

The receptor library was made with PCR. TCRdb records Illumina HiSeq 2500 as the sequencer. To reduce PCR and sequencing biases, unique molecular identifiers were built into the TCR beta cDNA libraries. TCRdb applied fastp at Q25 and MiXCR to the public reads, then kept only in-frame beta chains. Rows with one shared CDR3 protein collapse into an entry with the most common genes and DNA. Across this sample there are about 820,000 distinct CDR3 sequences, with about 53% seen only once. The ten largest clones add up to over 4% of the sample. No cognate antigen is known for these TCRs. Specimen: blood. The receptor set was obtained from a girl aged 5 to 17 with multiple sclerosis.

The chain is built from TRBV29-1 and TRBJ2-5, with 8 bases fitting TRBD2. Matching the DNA end better, TRBJ2-7 makes the J call doubtful. Per germline, CDR1 SQVTM and CDR2 ANQGSEA. The CDR3 covers 15 residues. In DNA form, the CDR3 reads TGCAGCGTTGTGGGGATAGCGGGGAACCGCTACGAGCAGTACTTC. This encodes CSVVGIAGNRYEQYF.

The V call is TRBV20-1, the J call TRBJ1-2, with D perhaps matching TRBD1 (5 bases). The CDR3 has 14 residues. V lost 0 bases and J lost 8, with 16 bases in between. Germline CDR1 is DFQATT and CDR2 is SNEGSKA (reference sequence). The CDR3 DNA sequence: TGCAGTGCTAGAGAGGGCTCCAGGGTCCACGGCTACACCTTC. Translation gives CSAREGSRVHGYTF.

The chain employs TRBV29-1 and TRBJ2-7; TRBD1 agrees at 7 bases. The CDR3 covers 12 residues. CDR1 is SQVTM, CDR2 ANQGSEA, per germline. The trim removed 8 bases at V and 6 bases at J, leaving 10 bases unmatched. The CDR3: CSPGQAGGEQYF. The CDR3 nucleotides read TGCAGCCCCGGACAGGCAGGGGGCGAGCAGTACTTC.

The rearrangement uses TRBV10-3 and TRBJ2-1; TRBD2 matches at 9 bases. Trimming at V came to 1 base and at J to 10 bases, leaving 2 bases not matched to a gene. Per the germline V gene, CDR1 is ENHRY and CDR2 is SYGVKD. The CDR3 totals 13 residues. The DNA of the CDR3 is TGTGCCATCAGTGAGTGGGGACTAGCCGAGCAGTTCTTC. It translates to CAISEWGLAEQFF.

The chain couples TRBV7-3 to TRBJ2-1; 9 positions agree with TRBD2. Germline CDR1 and CDR2: SGHTA and FQGTGA. This CDR3 is built from 15 residues. Trimming took 2 bases from V and 8 from J; bases not matched to a gene: 7. The CDR3 loop reads CASSLAGGPGYEQFF. For the CDR3, the DNA is TGTGCCAGCAGCTTAGCGGGAGGGCCTGGCTATGAGCAGTTCTTC. Full variable domain (remainder filled in from reference TRBV7-3 and TRBJ2-1): GAGVSQTPSNKVTEKGKYVELRCDPISGHTALYWYRQSLGQGPEFLIYFQGTGAADDSGLPNDRFFAVRPEGSVSTLKIQRTERGDSAVYLCASSLAGGPGYEQFFGPGTRLTVL.

This chain links TRBV7-9 with TRBJ2-1, with D tentatively TRBD2 (5 bases). Germline V lookup: CDR1 SEHNR, CDR2 FQNEAQ (reference sequence). This CDR3 has 12 amino acids. Trimming stripped 4 bases from V and 9 bases from J, with 10 bases between. Here the CDR3 reads CASSSTRAEQFF. The CDR3 nucleotides are TGTGCCAGCAGCTCCACTAGGGCTGAGCAGTTCTTC. The variable domain in full, completed from reference TRBV7-9 and TRBJ2-1, reads DTGVSQNPRHKITKRGQNVTFRCDPISEHNRLYWYRQTLGQGPEFLTYFQNEAQLEKSRLLSDRFSAERPKGSFSTLEIQRTEQGDSAMYLCASSSTRAEQFFGPGTRLTVL.

The chain is built from TRBV3-1 and TRBJ2-7, with a possible D match to TRBD1 (6 bases). V was shortened by 4 bases and J by 2 bases, with 12 bases between the two germline ends. Germline loops: CDR1 LGHDT, CDR2 YNNKEL (reference sequence). CDR3 length: 14 amino acids. The CDR3 region has the DNA TGTGCCAGCAGCCCCACAGGGATACCCTACGAGCAGTACTTC. Protein product: CASSPTGIPYEQYF.

In this sample, this clonotype turned up a few times. This chain connects TRBV5-1 to TRBJ2-7; possible D gene TRBD1, 5 bases. There are 14 residues in the CDR3. Germline V gene data show CDR1 as SGHRS and CDR2 as YFSETQ. V lost 0 bases and J 2 bases, leaving 9 bases between the germline ends. The CDR3 DNA reads TGCGCCAGCAGCTTGGTAACAGGCACCTACGAGCAGTACTTC. Its protein is CASSLVTGTYEQYF. The complete variable domain, with remaining parts taken from reference TRBV5-1 and TRBJ2-7, reads KAGVTQTPRYLIKTRGQQVTLSCSPISGHRSVSWYQQTPGQGLQFLFEYFSETQRNKGNFPGRFSGRQFSNSRSEMNVSTLELGDSALYLCASSLVTGTYEQYFGPGTRLTVT.

V usage is TRBV6-5 and J usage is TRBJ2-3; either TRBD1 or TRBD2 may supply D (6 bases each). In germline, CDR1 is MNHEY, CDR2 SVGAGI. The CDR3 is made up of 14 amino acids. V lost 4 bases to trimming and J lost 4 bases, with 12 bases between them. Here the CDR3 reads CASSSIGGSDTQYF. CDR3 DNA sequence: TGTGCCAGCAGTTCGATCGGGGGCTCAGATACGCAGTATTTT.

This chain connects TRBV12-3 or TRBV12-4 to TRBJ2-6, with 7 bases fitting TRBD2. The junction had 13 bases not matched to a gene; V was cut back by 5 bases and J by 0 bases. This CDR3 spans 19 amino acids. This CDR3 is CASSDRAGHNRSGANVLTF. In DNA form, the CDR3 reads TGTGCCAGCAGTGACCGAGCGGGGCATAATCGCTCTGGGGCCAACGTCCTGACTTTC.

The chain uses TRBV20-1 and TRBJ2-3, with no clear D. V was cut by 3 bases and J by 6 bases, with 10 bases left in between. The germline V gene has CDR1 DFQATT and CDR2 SNEGSKA (reference sequence). CDR3 length equals 12 residues. CDR3 nucleotide sequence: TGCAGTGCTAGTGTGACGACGGATACGCAGTATTTT. Amino acid sequence: CSASVTTDTQYF.

This clonotype was picked up a small number of times. V gene TRBV12-3 or TRBV12-4 combines with J gene TRBJ2-7; 7 positions agree with TRBD1. CDR3 length: 14 residues. V was clipped by 6 bases and J by 3 bases; unmatched bases: 8. CDR3 nucleotides: TGTGCCAGCAGCTCGGGACAGTTACTCTACGAGCAGTACTTC. Its translation is CASSSGQLLYEQYF.

The chain is built from TRBV6-4 and TRBJ2-7, with TRBD2 matching over 7 bases. TRBJ2-1 matches the DNA end more closely, so the J call is doubtful. Germline lookup yields CDR1 MRHNA and CDR2 SNTAGT. CDR3 length: 15 amino acids. CDR3 loop: CASRAGVGVYNEQFF. The CDR3 bases are TGTGCCAGCAGGGCGGGAGTAGGGGTCTACAATGAGCAGTTCTTC.

V usage is TRBV29-1 and J usage is TRBJ2-7; maybe TRBD2 (5 bases). There are 15 residues in the CDR3. V lost 7 bases and J lost 6, with 25 bases in between. From germline, CDR1 is SQVTM and CDR2 ANQGSEA. This chain's CDR3 is CSARDDIGVSGEQYF. CDR3 DNA sequence: TGCAGCGCTCGGGATGATATTGGGGTCTCCGGCGAGCAGTACTTC.

V is TRBV19 and J is TRBJ2-3; tentatively, D is TRBD2 (6 bases). CDR1 is LNHDA, CDR2 SQIVND, per germline (reference sequence). The CDR3 length is 15 residues. V lost 1 base and J lost 4, with 12 bases in between. CDR3 DNA: TGTGCCAGTAGTATAGGGACCGGGACTTCAGATACGCAGTATTTT. Amino acid sequence: CASSIGTGTSDTQYF. Variable domain in full (rest from reference TRBV19 and TRBJ2-3): DGGITQSPKYLFRKEGQNVTLSCEQNLNHDAMYWYRQDPGQGLRLIYYSQIVNDFQKGDIAEGYSVSREKKESFPLTVTSAQKNPTAFYLCASSIGTGTSDTQYFGPGTRLTVL.

This clonotype was detected a few times. This chain uses TRBV6-1 with TRBJ1-2; the D gene is possibly TRBD1 (5 bases). The CDR3 contains 14 residues. The germline V gene encodes CDR1 MNHNS and CDR2 SASEGT. The ends were cut back, 3 bases at V and 6 bases at J, with 14 bases in the middle. DNA for the CDR3: TGTGCCAGCAGTGAGGGACGAGGGGTTGATGGCTACACCTTC. This sequence encodes CASSEGRGVDGYTF.

This clonotype has a handful of counts. V and J are TRBV9 and TRBJ2-4, with 9 bases fitting TRBD2. The closer fit of TRBJ2-7 to the DNA end suggests the J call may be wrong. CDR1 is SGDLS and CDR2 is YYNGEE in the germline V gene. The CDR3 contains 16 residues. The DNA for the CDR3 is TGTGCCAGCAGCGCCGAGGAGGGACTAGCTTCCCGCGAGCAGTACTTC. It translates to CASSAEEGLASREQYF.

The chain has TRBV7-3 and TRBJ2-3, with TRBD2 matching 15 bases. In germline, CDR1 is SGHTA, CDR2 FQGTGA. Losses at the gene ends were 4 bases for V and 3 bases for J; bases not matched to a gene: 5. The CDR3 length is 17 residues. CDR3 sequence reads: CASSSGTSGGRTDTQYF. CDR3 coding DNA: TGTGCCAGCAGCTCCGGGACTAGCGGGGGGCGAACAGATACGCAGTATTTT.